Below are 23 T cell receptor beta chains sequenced from a single sample in a study of glioma-infiltrating T cells after dendritic cell vaccination. The repertoire was sequenced with immunoSEQ multiplex PCR; TCRdb's copy has only in-frame clones and lacks some. The sample yields roughly 80,000 clones, around 90% seen once. Sample: blood, taken before dendritic cell vaccination. These receptors all come from a human donor with glioblastoma.

This rearrangement joins TRBV15 to TRBJ1-2; 7 nucleotides line up with TRBD1. The CDR3 is 15 residues long. With V trimmed by 0 bases and J by 4 bases, 5 bases remained unmatched. CDR1 LNHNV and CDR2 YYDKDF come from the germline V gene (reference sequence). This CDR3 is CATSRDSTGSYGYTF. The CDR3 nucleotides are TGTGCCACCAGCAGAGATTCGACAGGGTCCTATGGCTACACCTTC.

V usage is TRBV6-6 and J usage is TRBJ1-1; the D is unclear. The CDR3 runs to 13 residues. Trimming pared 0 bases from V and 3 bases from J, leaving 5 bases between. Germline CDR1 reads MNHNY; CDR2 reads SVGAGI (reference sequence). The CDR3 loop reads CASSYSEYTEAFF. DNA of the CDR3: TGTGCCAGCAGTTACTCGGAGTACACTGAAGCTTTCTTT.

V is TRBV18 and J is TRBJ2-4; D is possibly TRBD2 (6 bases). CDR3 length: 15 residues. V lost 3 bases, J lost 8 bases, and 17 bases lay in between. Germline loops: CDR1 KGHSH, CDR2 LQKENI. CDR3 loop: CASSPSEGRIDIQYF. The CDR3 DNA is TGTGCCAGCTCACCGTCCGAGGGGAGGATAGACATTCAGTACTTC.

This rearrangement joins TRBV28 to TRBJ2-4; the match to TRBD1 covers 11 bases. V lost 4 bases, J lost 13 bases, and 9 bases stayed unmatched. The CDR3 has 14 residues. Germline loops: CDR1 MDHEN, CDR2 SYDVKM. For the CDR3, the DNA is TGTGCCAGCAGTTCGGTGGGACAGGGGGAGCAGCAGTACTTC. The encoded protein is CASSSVGQGEQQYF.

The V and J genes are TRBV4-2 and TRBJ2-7; 15 bases agree with TRBD2. CDR1 is LGHNA and CDR2 is YNFKEQ in the germline V gene. The trim removed 3 bases at V and 8 bases at J, leaving 5 bases unmatched. The CDR3 is 15 amino acids. The CDR3 here is CASSQGGTSGRKQYF. CDR3 in DNA: TGTGCCAGCAGCCAGGGGGGGACTAGCGGGAGGAAGCAGTACTTC.

This chain joins TRBV6-5 and TRBJ1-2, with 7 bases fitting TRBD1. The CDR3 has 11 residues. Germline values: CDR1 MNHEY, CDR2 SVGAGI. The J segment lost 7 bases and the V segment lost 6 bases, leaving 2 bases of the junction unmatched. The chain's CDR3 is CASRGDSGYTF. The CDR3, as DNA: TGTGCCAGCAGGGGGGACAGTGGCTACACCTTC.

The V gene is TRBV9, the J gene TRBJ2-1; 10 bases match TRBD2. Germline V CDR1 and CDR2: SGDLS, YYNGEE. V was pared by 2 bases and J by 3 bases, with 5 bases of the junction left unmatched. The CDR3 runs 16 residues. CDR3 DNA sequence: TGTGCCAGCAGCGTTCTAGGACTAGCGGACTACAATGAGCAGTTCTTC. It yields the protein CASSVLGLADYNEQFF.

This chain uses TRBV28 with TRBJ1-2; D is undetermined. V gave up 6 bases and J gave up 7 bases, with 15 bases separating them. Germline-derived CDR1 and CDR2 are MDHEN and SYDVKM. The CDR3 has 13 amino acids. Here the CDR3 reads CASSSDRVPGYTF. CDR3 DNA sequence: TGTGCCAGCAGCTCCGACCGGGTCCCTGGCTACACCTTC.

The chain combines TRBV25-1 with TRBJ2-7; D gene uncertain. The CDR3 has 12 residues. Germline V gene lookup returns CDR1 MGHDK and CDR2 SYGVNS. V dropped 5 bases and J dropped 3 bases, with 8 bases sitting between them. DNA of the CDR3: TGTGCCAGCAGTCGGAGTTTCTACGAGCAGTACTTC. Its translation: CASSRSFYEQYF.

This rearrangement joins TRBV4-1 to TRBJ2-7, with 10 positions matching TRBD2. V lost 1 base and J lost 5; bases outside the gene matches: 5. The CDR3 sequence is 15 residues long. Germline V gene sequence: CDR1 MGHRA, CDR2 YSYEKL. CDR3 protein: CASSQASGGFDEQYF. The CDR3 DNA reads TGCGCCAGCAGCCAAGCTAGCGGGGGCTTCGACGAGCAGTACTTC.

The rearrangement links TRBV20-1 to TRBJ2-5, with D hard to call. Germline CDR1 reads DFQATT; CDR2 reads SNEGSKA (reference sequence). The CDR3 covers 11 residues. The V end was cut by 4 bases, the J end by 0 bases, with 3 bases between. The CDR3: CSATNQETQYF. Here the CDR3 DNA reads TGCAGTGCTACTAACCAAGAGACCCAGTACTTC.

The V and J genes are TRBV27 and TRBJ1-3; 7 bases match TRBD1. CDR1 is MNHEY and CDR2 is SMNVEV in the germline V gene (reference sequence). The junction had 7 bases not matched to a gene; V was cut back by 8 bases and J by 0 bases. This CDR3 contains 15 residues. The CDR3 here is CASAGTANSGNTIYF. The CDR3 DNA is TGTGCCAGCGCAGGGACAGCCAACTCTGGAAACACCATATATTTT.

The chain employs TRBV2 and TRBJ2-5; D may be TRBD1 (6 bases). The germline V and J ends were trimmed by 6 bases and 5 bases, with 19 bases remaining between them. CDR3 size: 15 residues. Germline CDR1 SNHLY, CDR2 FYNNEI. For the CDR3, the DNA is TGTGCCAGCAGGGCCGGGACACGGGTTATTGAGACCCAGTACTTC. Protein sequence: CASRAGTRVIETQYF.

The V call is TRBV11-3, the J call TRBJ2-5, with D unclear. There are 11 residues in the CDR3. The V gene lost 7 bases and the J gene lost 2 bases, with 5 bases spanning the gap. CDR1 is SGHNT, CDR2 YENEEA, per germline. CDR3 amino acids: CASNSQETQYF. The CDR3 nucleotides are TGTGCCAGCAACAGTCAAGAGACCCAGTACTTC.

The chain recombines TRBV30 with TRBJ2-7, with D tentatively TRBD2 (6 bases). The CDR3 runs 13 residues. Germline V gene sequence: CDR1 GTSNPN, CDR2 SVGIG (reference sequence). Between the trimmed V and J ends, which lost 6 bases and 0 bases, there was a span of 12 bases. The CDR3 DNA is TGTGCCTGTAAGGACTACTTCTCCTACGAGCAGTACTTC. It specifies CACKDYFSYEQYF.

V gene TRBV30 combines with J gene TRBJ2-2; 8 nucleotides agree with TRBD1. The junction had 9 bases not matched to a gene; V was cut back by 4 bases and J by 5 bases. The germline V gene has CDR1 GTSNPN and CDR2 SVGIG (reference sequence). This CDR3 contains 15 residues. CDR3 sequence (DNA): TGTGCCTGGACCCCTCCGGACAGGGCTACCGGGGAGCTGTTTTTT. This gives the protein CAWTPPDRATGELFF.

The chain couples TRBV9 to TRBJ1-1; possible D gene TRBD1, 5 bases. The CDR3 contains 15 residues. Trimming removed 3 bases from V and 4 bases from J, with 16 bases in between. Germline values: CDR1 SGDLS, CDR2 YYNGEE. CDR3 residues: CASSGGAGAFTEAFF. The CDR3 DNA reads TGTGCCAGCAGCGGGGGCGCAGGTGCTTTCACTGAAGCTTTCTTT.

The V and J genes are TRBV2 and TRBJ2-2; tentative D call: TRBD2 (6 bases). The CDR3 contains 16 residues. Germline assignment: CDR1 SNHLY and CDR2 FYNNEI. The ends were cut back, 7 bases at V and 1 base at J, with 16 bases in the middle. CDR3 in DNA: TGTGCCAGCAACCTCGGGACTTTCGGGAACACCGGGGAGCTGTTTTTT. This gives the protein CASNLGTFGNTGELFF.

The CDR3 DNA follows: TGTGCCAGTAGTATGTCACGGACAGGTGACACTGAAGCTTTCTTT. Translating it yields CASSMSRTGDTEAFF. The chain has TRBV19 and TRBJ1-1; 7 bases fit TRBD1. The J segment lost 3 bases and the V segment lost 3 bases, leaving 7 bases of the junction unmatched. The CDR3 is 15 amino acids. Germline CDR1 LNHDA, CDR2 SQIVND (reference sequence).

The CDR3 region has the DNA TGTGCCAGTAGTGTTAGCGGGGGGTCCTACAATGAGCAGTTCTTC. Protein sequence: CASSVSGGSYNEQFF. The V call is TRBV19, the J call TRBJ2-1, with 10 bases aligning to TRBD2. In germline, CDR1 is LNHDA, CDR2 SQIVND (reference sequence). The CDR3 consists of 15 residues. V gave up 5 bases and J gave up 1 base; unmatched junction bases: 2.

The CDR3, as DNA: TGTGCCAGCAGCGGGACAGGGGATCAGCCCCAGCATTTT. It encodes CASSGTGDQPQHF. The chain joins TRBV2 to TRBJ1-5, with 10 bases that match TRBD1. CDR1 is SNHLY, CDR2 FYNNEI, per germline. With V trimmed by 6 bases and J by 5 bases, 1 base remained unmatched. CDR3 size: 13 residues.

V usage is TRBV11-2 and J usage is TRBJ2-7, with 8 bases identical to TRBD1. The V segment lost 4 bases and the J segment 4 bases; nucleotides outside the gene matches: 6. This CDR3 comprises 14 residues. From germline, CDR1 is SGHAT and CDR2 FQNNGV. CDR3 DNA sequence: TGTGCCAGCAGCTCAGGACAGGGTTGGTACGAGCAGTACTTC. Translated, it gives CASSSGQGWYEQYF.

The V gene is TRBV2, the J gene TRBJ2-3; perhaps TRBD1 as D (6 bases). Germline-derived CDR1 and CDR2 are SNHLY and FYNNEI. Deletions cut 4 bases from V and 6 bases from J, with 20 bases between. The CDR3 runs 16 residues. As DNA, the CDR3 is TGTGCCAGCAGTGGAGACTCAGGGGACCCTCGGGATACGCAGTATTTT. Its translation: CASSGDSGDPRDTQYF.